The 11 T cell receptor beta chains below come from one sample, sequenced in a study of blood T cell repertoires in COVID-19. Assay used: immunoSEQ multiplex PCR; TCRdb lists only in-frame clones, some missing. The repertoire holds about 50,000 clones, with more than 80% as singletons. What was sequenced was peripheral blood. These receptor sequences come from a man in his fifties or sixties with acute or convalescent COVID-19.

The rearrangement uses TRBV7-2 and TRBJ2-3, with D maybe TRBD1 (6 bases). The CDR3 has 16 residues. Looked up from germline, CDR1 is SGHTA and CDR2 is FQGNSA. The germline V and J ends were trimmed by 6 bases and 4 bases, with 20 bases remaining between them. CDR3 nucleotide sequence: TGTGCCAGCAGTACAGAAAGGGGGAGCTTCGCAGATACGCAGTATTTT. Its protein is CASSTERGSFADTQYF.

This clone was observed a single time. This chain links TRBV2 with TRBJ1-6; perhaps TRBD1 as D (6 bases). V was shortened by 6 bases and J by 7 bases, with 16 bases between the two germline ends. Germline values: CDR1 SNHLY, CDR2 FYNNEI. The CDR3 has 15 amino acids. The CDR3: CASSPSTGANSPLHF. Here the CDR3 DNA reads TGTGCCAGCAGCCCGTCGACAGGAGCAAATTCACCCCTCCACTTT.

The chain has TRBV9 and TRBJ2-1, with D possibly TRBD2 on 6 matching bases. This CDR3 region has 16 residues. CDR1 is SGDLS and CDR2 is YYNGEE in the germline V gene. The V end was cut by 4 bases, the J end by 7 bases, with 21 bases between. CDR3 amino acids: CASSPFVTGESNEQFF. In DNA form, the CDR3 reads TGTGCCAGCAGCCCCTTTGTGACGGGAGAGTCTAATGAGCAGTTCTTC.

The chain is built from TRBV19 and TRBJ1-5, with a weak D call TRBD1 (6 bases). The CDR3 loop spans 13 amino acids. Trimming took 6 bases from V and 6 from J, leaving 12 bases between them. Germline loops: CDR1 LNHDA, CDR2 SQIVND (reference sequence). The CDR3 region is CASSTDSTQPQHF. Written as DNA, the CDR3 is TGTGCCAGTAGCACGGACAGTACTCAGCCCCAGCATTTT.

CDR3 nucleotides: TGTGCCAGCAGTTCCCCCCGGGACAGGGGTAGGGCACCCCTCCACTTT. This sequence encodes CASSSPRDRGRAPLHF. V gene TRBV27 combines with J gene TRBJ1-6; 10 nucleotides align to TRBD1. Per the germline V gene, CDR1 is MNHEY and CDR2 is SMNVEV (reference sequence). The CDR3 is 16 amino acids. The ends lost 4 bases at V and 11 bases at J; junction bases unmatched: 11.

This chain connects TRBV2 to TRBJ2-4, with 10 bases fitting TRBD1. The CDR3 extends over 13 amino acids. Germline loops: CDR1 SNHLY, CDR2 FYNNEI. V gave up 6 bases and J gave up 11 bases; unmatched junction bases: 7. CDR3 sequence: CASSEDRGGVQYF. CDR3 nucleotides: TGTGCCAGCAGCGAGGACAGGGGGGGAGTTCAGTACTTC.

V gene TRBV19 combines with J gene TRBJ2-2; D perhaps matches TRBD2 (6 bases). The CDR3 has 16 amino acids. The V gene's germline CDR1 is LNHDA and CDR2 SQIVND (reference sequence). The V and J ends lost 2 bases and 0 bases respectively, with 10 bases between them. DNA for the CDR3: TGTGCCAGTAGTATACTTAGCGGATCGAACACCGGGGAGCTGTTTTTT. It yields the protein CASSILSGSNTGELFF. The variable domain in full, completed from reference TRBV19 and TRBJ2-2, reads DGGITQSPKYLFRKEGQNVTLSCEQNLNHDAMYWYRQDPGQGLRLIYYSQIVNDFQKGDIAEGYSVSREKKESFPLTVTSAQKNPTAFYLCASSILSGSNTGELFFGEGSRLTVL.

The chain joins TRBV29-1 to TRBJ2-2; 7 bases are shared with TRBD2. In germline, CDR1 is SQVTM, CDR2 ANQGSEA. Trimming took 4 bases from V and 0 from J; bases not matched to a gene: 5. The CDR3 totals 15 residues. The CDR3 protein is CSVGPGLANTGELFF. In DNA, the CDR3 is TGCAGCGTTGGACCTGGACTAGCGAACACCGGGGAGCTGTTTTTT.

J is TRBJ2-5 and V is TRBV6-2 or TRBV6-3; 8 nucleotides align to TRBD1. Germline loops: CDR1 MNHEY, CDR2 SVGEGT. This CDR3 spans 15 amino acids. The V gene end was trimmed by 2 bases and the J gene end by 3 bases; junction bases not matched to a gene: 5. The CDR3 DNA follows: TGTGCCAGCAGTTACGGGACAGGATTTGAAGAGACCCAGTACTTC. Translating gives CASSYGTGFEETQYF.

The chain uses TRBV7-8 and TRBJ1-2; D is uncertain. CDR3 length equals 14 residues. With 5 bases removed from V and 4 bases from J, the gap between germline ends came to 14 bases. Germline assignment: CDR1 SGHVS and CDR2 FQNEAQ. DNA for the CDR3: TGTGCCAGCAGCCCGCGTGAGGGTACCTATGGCTACACCTTC. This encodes CASSPREGTYGYTF.

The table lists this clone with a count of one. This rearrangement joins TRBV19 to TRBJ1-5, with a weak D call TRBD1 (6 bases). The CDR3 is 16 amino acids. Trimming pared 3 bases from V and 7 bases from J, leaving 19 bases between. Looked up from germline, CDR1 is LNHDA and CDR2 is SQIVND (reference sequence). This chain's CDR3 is CASSIFSQQGAQPQHF. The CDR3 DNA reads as TGTGCCAGTAGTATCTTCTCCCAACAGGGTGCACAGCCCCAGCATTTT.